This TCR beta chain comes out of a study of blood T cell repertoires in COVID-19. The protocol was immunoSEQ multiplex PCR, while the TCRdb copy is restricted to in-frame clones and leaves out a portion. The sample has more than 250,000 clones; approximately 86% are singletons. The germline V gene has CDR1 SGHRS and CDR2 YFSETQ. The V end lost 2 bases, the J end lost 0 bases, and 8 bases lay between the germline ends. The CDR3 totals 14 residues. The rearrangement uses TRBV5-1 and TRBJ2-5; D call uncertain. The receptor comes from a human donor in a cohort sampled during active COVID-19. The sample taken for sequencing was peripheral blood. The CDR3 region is CASSLSSYQETQYF. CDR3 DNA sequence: TGCGCCAGCAGCTTATCCTCGTACCAAGAGACCCAGTACTTC.